A selection of T cell receptor beta chains follows, all from one sample in a study of CD8+ T cells in alopecia areata. TCRdb's copy holds only in-frame clones and misses some; the assay was immunoSEQ multiplex PCR. The sample holds about 150,000 clones, more than 55% seen once. The sequenced sample was CD8+ T cells sorted from blood. Receptor source: a human donor in good health. Each CDR3 is given with its conserved first and last residue. The order of the fields is V gene, J gene, CDR3 length, D gene, clone size, CDR3 DNA, CDR3 protein. D genes are given only for firm matches. Clone size is given for some rows only: seen once, a few or many times, or a class if the clone is expanded.

TRBV11-2	TRBJ2-7	13	.	.	TGTGCCAGCAGCTTAACTGGGGCCTACGAGCAGTACTTC	CASSLTGAYEQYF
TRBV23-1	TRBJ2-3	15	.	.	TGCGCCAGCAGTCACAGGCGGGCACAAGGGGATACGCAGTATTTT	CASSHRRAQGDTQYF
TRBV30	TRBJ2-6	14	.	.	TGTGCCTGGAGTATCGACTCTGGGGCCAACGTCCTGACTTTC	CAWSIDSGANVLTF
TRBV27	TRBJ2-5	16	TRBD2	.	TGTGCCAGCAGTTTATCGGGGACTAGCCTACTAGAGACCCAGTACTTC	CASSLSGTSLLETQYF
TRBV6-5	TRBJ2-5	12	.	.	TGTGCCAGCGGTACAGGGAGAGAGACCCAGTACTTC	CASGTGRETQYF
TRBV6-5	TRBJ1-1	14	.	.	TGTGCCAGCAGTTACGGAGGGGGGAACACTGAAGCTTTCTTT	CASSYGGGNTEAFF
TRBV7-9	TRBJ2-5	14	.	.	TGTGCCAGCAGCTCAACAGGAGGCTCAGAGACCCAGTACTTC	CASSSTGGSETQYF
TRBV6-6	TRBJ2-5	14	.	few	TGTGCCAGCACCAATTCGACAGGCGGGGAGACCCAGTACTTC	CASTNSTGGETQYF
TRBV7-9	TRBJ2-1	14	TRBD2	few	TGTGCCAGCACCGCTAGCGGGAGGGGGAATGAGCAGTTCTTC	CASTASGRGNEQFF
TRBV9	TRBJ2-1	14	.	.	TGTGCCAGCAGCCAATCCGGGCCCAGGAATGAGCAGTTCTTC	CASSQSGPRNEQFF
TRBV14	TRBJ2-7	13	.	.	TGTGCCAGCAGCCAAGATTGGGACATCGAGCAGTACTTC	CASSQDWDIEQYF
TRBV6-5	TRBJ2-7	15	TRBD1	.	TGTGCCAGCAGTTCGGACAGGCTACCCTCCTACGAGCAGTACTTC	CASSSDRLPSYEQYF
TRBV7-9	TRBJ2-7	13	.	few	TGTGCCAGCAGCTTAGCCGGCGGCTACGAGCAGTACTTC	CASSLAGGYEQYF
TRBV7-9	TRBJ2-7	15	.	.	TGTGCCAGCAGCCCTCAAGTGGGCGGACCCTACGAGCAGTACTTC	CASSPQVGGPYEQYF
TRBV27	TRBJ1-5	14	.	.	TGTGCCAGCGGAAGGGACCGCAATAATCAGCCCCAGCATTTT	CASGRDRNNQPQHF
TRBV5-6	TRBJ2-1	14	.	.	TGTGCCAGCAGCTCAGCTGGGACAAGGTATGAGCAGTTCTTC	CASSSAGTRYEQFF
TRBV11-3	TRBJ2-7	17	TRBD1	.	TGTGCCAGCAGCTTAGGCGACAGGGAATCCCACTTCTACGAGCAGTACTTC	CASSLGDRESHFYEQYF
TRBV6-5	TRBJ2-3	15	.	.	TGTGCCAGCAGTTACTCCGGGGCAAGCACAGATACGCAGTATTTT	CASSYSGASTDTQYF
TRBV5-6	TRBJ2-3	13	.	.	TGTGCCAGCAGCTTGGGGGACACAGATACGCAGTATTTT	CASSLGDTDTQYF
TRBV10-3	TRBJ2-3	14	.	.	TGTGCCGGGGGGCAGGGTCAGGTTCTGGATACGCAGTATTTT	CAGGQGQVLDTQYF
TRBV7-2	TRBJ2-5	13	TRBD1	.	TGTGCCAGCAGCAACGGACAGGCAATGGCCCAGTACTTC	CASSNGQAMAQYF
TRBV9	TRBJ2-7	16	TRBD1	.	TGTGCCAGCAGCGTAGGAGGGGGCGCCCCCTCCTACGAGCAGTACTTC	CASSVGGGAPSYEQYF
TRBV13	TRBJ2-1	12	.	.	TGTGCCAGCAGCTTAGGCAGCGGTGAGCAGTTCTTC	CASSLGSGEQFF
TRBV29-1	TRBJ2-1	12	TRBD2	few	TGCAGCGGCGGGGGGATGAATCAGGAGCAGTTCTTC	CSGGGMNQEQFF
TRBV5-1	TRBJ2-7	14	TRBD2	once	TGCGCCAGCAGCTTGGCGGGACTAGCTTACGAGCAGTACTTC	CASSLAGLAYEQYF
TRBV11-2	TRBJ2-1	13	.	few	TGTGCCAGCAGCTTAGGACCGCCACTCGGGCAGTTCTTC	CASSLGPPLGQFF
TRBV15	TRBJ1-2	15	TRBD1	.	TGTGCCACCAGCAGCGACAGGGTGGCGTATAACGGCTACACCTTC	CATSSDRVAYNGYTF
TRBV9	TRBJ2-3	18	TRBD2	.	TGTGCCAGCAGCGCCGGGACTAGCGGGAGGCTCAGCACAGATACGCAGTATTTT	CASSAGTSGRLSTDTQYF